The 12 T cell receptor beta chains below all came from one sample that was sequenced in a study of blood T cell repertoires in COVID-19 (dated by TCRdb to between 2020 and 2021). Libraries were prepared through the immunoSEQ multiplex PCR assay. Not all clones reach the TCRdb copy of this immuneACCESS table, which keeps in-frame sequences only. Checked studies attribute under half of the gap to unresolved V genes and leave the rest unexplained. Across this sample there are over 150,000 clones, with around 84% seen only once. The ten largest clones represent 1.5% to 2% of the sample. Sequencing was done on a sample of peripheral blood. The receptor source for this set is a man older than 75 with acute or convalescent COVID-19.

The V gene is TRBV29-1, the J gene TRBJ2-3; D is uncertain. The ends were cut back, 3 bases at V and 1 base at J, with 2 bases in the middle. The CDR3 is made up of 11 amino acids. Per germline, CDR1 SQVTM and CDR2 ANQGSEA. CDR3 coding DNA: TGCAGCGTTGACGGCACAGATACGCAGTATTTT. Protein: CSVDGTDTQYF.

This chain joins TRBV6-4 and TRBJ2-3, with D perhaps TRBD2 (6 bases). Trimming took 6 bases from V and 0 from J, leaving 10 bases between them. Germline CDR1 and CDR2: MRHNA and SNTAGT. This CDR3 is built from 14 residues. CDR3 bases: TGTGCCAGCAGAGTAGCGGAGAGCACAGATACGCAGTATTTT. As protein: CASRVAESTDTQYF.

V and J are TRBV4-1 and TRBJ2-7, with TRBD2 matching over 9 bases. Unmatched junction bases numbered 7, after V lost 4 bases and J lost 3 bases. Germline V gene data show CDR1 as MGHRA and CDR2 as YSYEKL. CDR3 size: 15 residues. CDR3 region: CASSRRLAANYEQYF. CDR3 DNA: TGCGCCAGCAGCCGCCGACTAGCGGCTAACTACGAGCAGTACTTC.

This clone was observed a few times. The CDR3 region is CASSLAYWRELLETQYF. In nucleotides, the CDR3 is TGTGCCAGCAGCTTAGCCTACTGGAGGGAATTACTGGAGACCCAGTACTTC. The chain couples TRBV7-8 to TRBJ2-5, with a possible D match to TRBD2 (6 bases). Germline V gene sequence: CDR1 SGHVS, CDR2 FQNEAQ. V dropped 0 bases and J dropped 5 bases, with 19 bases sitting between them. The CDR3 spans 17 residues.

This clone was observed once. The CDR3 loop is CASRPQGGSPLHF. The CDR3 bases are TGTGCCAGCCGTCCACAGGGGGGTTCACCCCTCCACTTT. The chain joins TRBV6-5 to TRBJ1-6, with TRBD1 matching 8 bases. The CDR3 is made up of 13 amino acids. Germline CDR1 and CDR2: MNHEY and SVGAGI. V dropped 8 bases and J dropped 9; count of bases not matched to a gene: 6.

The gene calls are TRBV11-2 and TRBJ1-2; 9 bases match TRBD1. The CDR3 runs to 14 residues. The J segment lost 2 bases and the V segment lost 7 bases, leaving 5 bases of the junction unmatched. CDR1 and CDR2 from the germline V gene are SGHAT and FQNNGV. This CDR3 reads CASTNRGLNYGYTF. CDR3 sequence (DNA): TGTGCCAGCACCAACAGGGGGCTAAACTATGGCTACACCTTC. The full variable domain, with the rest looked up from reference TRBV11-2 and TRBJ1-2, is EAGVAQSPRYKIIEKRQSVAFWCNPISGHATLYWYQQILGQGPKLLIQFQNNGVVDDSQLPKDRFSAERLKGVDSTLKIQPAKLEDSAVYLCASTNRGLNYGYTFGSGTRLTVV.

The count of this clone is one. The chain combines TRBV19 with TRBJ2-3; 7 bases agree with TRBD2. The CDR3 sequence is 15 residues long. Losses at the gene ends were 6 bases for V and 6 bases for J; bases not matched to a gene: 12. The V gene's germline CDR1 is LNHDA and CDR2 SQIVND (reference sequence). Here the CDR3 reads CASRQRGRGGDTQYF. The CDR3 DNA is TGTGCCAGTAGACAACGGGGACGGGGAGGGGATACGCAGTATTTT.

CDR3 loop: CASRSAGQGARDTEAFF. CDR3 in DNA: TGTGCCAGCAGATCCGCGGGACAGGGGGCGCGAGACACTGAAGCTTTCTTT. The chain links TRBV27 to TRBJ1-1, with 12 bases matching TRBD1. V lost 6 bases and J lost 3; bases outside the gene matches: 11. The CDR3 covers 17 residues. Germline CDR1 reads MNHEY; CDR2 reads SMNVEV (reference sequence).

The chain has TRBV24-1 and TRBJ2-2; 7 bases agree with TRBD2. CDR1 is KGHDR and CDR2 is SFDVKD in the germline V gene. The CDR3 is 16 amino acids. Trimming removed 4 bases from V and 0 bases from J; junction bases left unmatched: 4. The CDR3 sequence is CATSDYSGSNTGELFF. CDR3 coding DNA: TGTGCCACCAGTGACTATAGCGGGTCGAACACCGGGGAGCTGTTTTTT.

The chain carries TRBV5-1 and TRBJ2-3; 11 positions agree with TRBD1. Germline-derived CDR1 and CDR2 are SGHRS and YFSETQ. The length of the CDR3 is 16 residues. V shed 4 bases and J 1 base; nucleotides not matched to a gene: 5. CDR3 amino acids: CASSPWTGGRTDTQYF. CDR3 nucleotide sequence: TGCGCCAGCAGCCCGTGGACAGGGGGCCGCACAGATACGCAGTATTTT.

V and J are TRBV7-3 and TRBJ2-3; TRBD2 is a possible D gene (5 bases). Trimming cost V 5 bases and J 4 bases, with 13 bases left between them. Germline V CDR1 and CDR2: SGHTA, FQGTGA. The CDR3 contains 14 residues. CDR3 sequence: CASSPQVGADTQYF. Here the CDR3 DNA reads TGTGCCAGCAGCCCCCAAGTGGGAGCAGATACGCAGTATTTT.

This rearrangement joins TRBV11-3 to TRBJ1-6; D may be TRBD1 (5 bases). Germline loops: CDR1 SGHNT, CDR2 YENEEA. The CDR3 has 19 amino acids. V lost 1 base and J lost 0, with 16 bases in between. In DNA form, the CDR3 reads TGTGCCAGCAGCTTAGGTTCCGGGGGACCCCACTCCTATAATTCACCCCTCCACTTT. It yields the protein CASSLGSGGPHSYNSPLHF.